One and the same sample provided the 3 T cell receptor beta chains below, sequenced in a study of low-dose radiotherapy and immunotherapy resistance in tumors. Gene-specific TRAV and TRBV primers were used for first-strand cDNA, covering alpha and beta chains. The TCRs were subjected to amplification over approximately 20 PCR cycles employing a constant-region primer in conjunction with a V-primer adapter. TCRdb called the reads again in MiXCR, with one record for every CDR3 protein. The table shows tens of thousands of distinct CDR3 sequences, with under 25% occurring only once. The time point is: after trial treatment. Treatment specified: LDRT plus nivolumab, ipilimumab, low-dose cyclophosphamide and aspirin (RACIN trial). The starting material was PBMCs, obtained after low-dose radiotherapy plus immunotherapy. All receptors come from a female donor with ovarian cancer.

Many counts were recorded for this clonotype. The chain has TRBV29-1 and TRBJ2-2; 7 bases line up with TRBD1. V trimming: 7 bases; J trimming: 2 bases; junction bases outside the gene matches: 10. This CDR3 region has 15 residues. The germline V gene has CDR1 SQVTM and CDR2 ANQGSEA. This chain's CDR3 is CSAVTGTANTGELFF. The CDR3 DNA is TGCAGCGCCGTAACCGGGACAGCAAACACCGGGGAGCTGTTTTTT.

In this sample, this clonotype turned up many times. The gene calls are TRBV29-1 and TRBJ1-1, with a weak D call TRBD1 (5 bases). The length of the CDR3 is 13 residues. Germline lookup yields CDR1 SQVTM and CDR2 ANQGSEA. The V end lost 6 bases, the J end lost 1 base, and 12 bases lay between the germline ends. CDR3 DNA: TGCAGCGTGGGTCAGGGAGGGAACACTGAAGCTTTCTTT. Protein product: CSVGQGGNTEAFF.

The table lists this clonotype with many counts. The J gene is TRBJ2-2, the V gene TRBV4-2, with D possibly being TRBD2 (5 bases). V dropped 1 base and J dropped 3 bases, with 12 bases sitting between them. This CDR3 spans 16 amino acids. The germline CDR1 and CDR2 sequences are LGHNA and YNFKEQ. The CDR3: CASSQAVGVDTGELFF. CDR3 in DNA: TGTGCCAGCAGCCAAGCGGTCGGGGTTGACACCGGGGAGCTGTTTTTT.